The source of this TCR beta chain is a study of T cells in Graves' hyperthyroidism and ophthalmopathy. Hyperthyroidism of Graves' type that showed no ophthalmopathy progression within 18 months was stable. Amplification yielded TCR beta CDR3 regions, with RNA transcripts as the source. A first-round RT-PCR of the TCR CDR3 used the HTBI primer set. From the multiplex PCR reads, TCRdb called clonotypes with MiXCR, one entry per CDR3 protein. The repertoire holds fewer than 350,000 distinct CDR3 sequences, under 25% seen once, with 50% in the top ten. General observations from the study: Blood also carried most thyroid clonotypes expanded above 0.001.

This clonotype appeared many times. Its antigen is as yet unknown. Germline CDR1 reads SGHDN; CDR2 reads FVKESK. CDR3 length equals 15 residues. Unmatched junction bases numbered 4, after V lost 1 base and J lost 6 bases. This TCR was recovered from a woman aged 45-60 years with Graves' hyperthyroidism. This chain uses TRBV14 with TRBJ1-2; 11 nucleotides align to TRBD1. What was sequenced was blood. The CDR3, as DNA: TGTGCCAGCAGCCAAGGGACAGGGGGCGTCGATGGCTACACCTTC. This gives the protein CASSQGTGGVDGYTF.